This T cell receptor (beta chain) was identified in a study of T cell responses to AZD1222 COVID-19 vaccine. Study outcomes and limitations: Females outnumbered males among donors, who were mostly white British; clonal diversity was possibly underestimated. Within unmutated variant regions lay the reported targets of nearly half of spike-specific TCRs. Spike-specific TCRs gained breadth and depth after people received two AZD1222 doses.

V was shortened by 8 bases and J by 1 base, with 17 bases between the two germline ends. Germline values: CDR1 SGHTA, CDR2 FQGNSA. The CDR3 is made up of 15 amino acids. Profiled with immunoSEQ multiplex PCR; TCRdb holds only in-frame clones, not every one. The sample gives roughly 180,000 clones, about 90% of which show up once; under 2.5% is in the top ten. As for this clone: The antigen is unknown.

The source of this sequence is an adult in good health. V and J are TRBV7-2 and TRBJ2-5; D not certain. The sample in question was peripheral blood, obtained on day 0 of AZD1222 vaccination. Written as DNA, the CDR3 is TGTGCCAGCCGACACCACACTCAGATCCAAGAGACCCAGTACTTC. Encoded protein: CASRHHTQIQETQYF.